This T cell receptor beta chain stems from a study of cytomegalovirus exposure and HLA in healthy donors. Study-level background: Membership in the Caucasian-associated ancestry cluster was found for about four fifths of approximately 400 genotyped donors.

The germline CDR1 and CDR2 sequences are SGDLS and YYNGEE. The length of the CDR3 is 15 residues. V shed 0 bases and J shed 2 bases, with 12 bases lying between them. PCR used 60 Vbeta primers and 13 Jbeta primers. TCRdb's table, derived via immunoSEQ multiplex PCR, lists solely in-frame clones and lacks some. The data contain some 150,000 clones, about 83% of them singletons. Sequencing was performed on PBMCs. The sequence was obtained from a woman aged 30 to 39 in good health and CMV-seronegative. The chain couples TRBV9 to TRBJ2-7; no definite D call. CDR3 in amino acids: CASSVGAGTPYEQYF. Here the CDR3 DNA reads TGTGCCAGCAGCGTAGGGGCAGGTACCCCCTACGAGCAGTACTTC. The complete variable domain, with remaining parts taken from reference TRBV9 and TRBJ2-7, reads DSGVTQTPKHLITATGQRVTLRCSPRSGDLSVYWYQQSLDQGLQFLIQYYNGEERAKGNILERFSAQQFPDLHSELNLSSLELGDSALYFCASSVGAGTPYEQYFGPGTRLTVT.